This TCR beta chain was captured by sequencing in a study of blood T cells in healthy people across ages. J gave up 9 bases and V 3 bases, and 10 bases lay outside the gene matches. Germline-derived CDR1 and CDR2 are ENHRY and SYGVKD. The CDR3 has 16 amino acids. It was with a sample-barcoded 5' primer and a J-beta primer mix that a second PCR of about 6 to 11 cycles was run. CDR3-containing paired-end reads numbered at least 2.5 million in each sample. TCRdb ran MiXCR on the 5' RACE reads and lists one entry per CDR3 protein. The sample records 800,000 to 950,000 distinct CDR3 sequences, roughly 50% being singletons. The table lists this clonotype with a few counts.

Source material: blood. This clonotype was obtained from a man aged 30 to 39 in good health. The chain links TRBV10-3 to TRBJ2-1, with TRBD2 identical over 11 bases. The CDR3 coding sequence is TGTGCCATCAGTGATTCTAGCGGGGGGCCTTCGGGTGAGCAGTTCTTC. Encoded protein: CAISDSSGGPSGEQFF.